This TCR beta chain was sequenced during a study of T cell repertoires in cytomegalovirus infection. TCRdb reprocessed the reads with MiXCR, giving one entry per CDR3 protein. The table includes 450,000 to 600,000 distinct CDR3 sequences, 30% to 40% detected once. There are 17 residues in the CDR3. Losses at the gene ends were 3 bases for V and 4 bases for J; bases not matched to a gene: 9. This clonotype was seen only a few times. Its target is unknown. V gene TRBV12-3 or TRBV12-4 combines with J gene TRBJ2-3; 11 positions agree with TRBD2. The sequence derives from a human donor in good health (CMV status not recorded). Some clones in this sample may be carry-over from other donors' samples. The starting material was cultured PBMCs, obtained from culture after CMV antigen stimulation. CDR3 region: CASSFTSGSNLADTQYF. In DNA form, the CDR3 reads TGTGCCAGCAGTTTCACTAGCGGGAGTAACTTAGCAGATACGCAGTATTTT.